The clone carrying this TCR beta chain has only one observation. With a J-beta primer mix and a sample-barcoded 5' primer, a second PCR ran about 6 to 11 cycles. TCRdb reprocessed the 5' RACE reads via MiXCR and lists one record per CDR3 protein. The profile shows 750,000 to 950,000 distinct CDR3 sequences, about 26% of them singletons. This sample was taken from a study of blood T cells in healthy people across ages. Germline CDR1 is SGHRS and CDR2 is YFSETQ. V lost 5 bases, J lost 1 base, and 12 bases lay in between. The CDR3 loop spans 14 amino acids. These same data were also listed under a study on T cells of mothers and their children.

Sequenced input: blood. This chain links TRBV5-1 with TRBJ1-1, with unresolved D. The sequence was obtained from a boy younger than 18 in good health. Here the CDR3 reads CASRYVPGNTEAFF. The DNA for the CDR3 is TGCGCCAGCAGGTATGTTCCGGGGAACACTGAAGCTTTCTTT.